The 5 T cell receptor beta chains given below trace back to one sample, sequenced in a study of yellow fever vaccine responses in identical twins. TCRdb analysed the RT-PCR reads with MiXCR anew, one entry per CDR3 protein. The table records under 3,500 distinct CDR3 sequences, roughly 90% of them present only once. Sample: T cells from blood (PBMCs), unsorted or a sorted subset (not recorded which), taken before or after yellow fever vaccination (not recorded which). Every receptor here comes from a female donor who received the yellow fever vaccine.

Concerning this clonotype itself: The junction departs from the called germline gene at one end, perhaps through a read error. This chain joins TRBV20-1 and TRBJ1-5; D ambiguous. The CDR3 is 12 residues long. Germline V CDR1 and CDR2: DFQATT, SNEGSKA (reference sequence). CDR3 coding DNA: TGCAGTGCGAAAAATAGCAAACAGCCCCAGCATTTT. Translated, it gives CSAKNSKQPQHF.

This chain joins TRBV7-9 and TRBJ2-2, with D perhaps matching TRBD2 (6 bases). V was shortened by 4 bases and J by 6 bases, with 12 bases between the two germline ends. CDR1 SEHNR and CDR2 FQNEAQ come from the germline V gene (reference sequence). The CDR3 contains 14 residues. In DNA, the CDR3 is TGTGCCAGCAGCTACCGGGACTCCTCCGGGGAGCTGTTTTTT. This translates into CASSYRDSSGELFF.

The chain uses TRBV28 and TRBJ1-2; TRBD1 matches 7 bases. The CDR3 is 13 amino acids. Per the germline V gene, CDR1 is MDHEN and CDR2 is SYDVKM. The ends lost 3 bases at V and 8 bases at J; junction bases unmatched: 6. The CDR3 sequence is CASSLDRTIGYTF. The DNA of the CDR3 is TGTGCCAGCAGTTTGGACAGGACAATAGGCTACACCTTC.

This chain links TRBV7-9 with TRBJ2-1; no clear D. CDR1 is SEHNR and CDR2 is FQNEAQ in the germline V gene (reference sequence). V dropped 1 base and J dropped 1 base, with 14 bases sitting between them. The CDR3 is 17 amino acids. The CDR3 coding sequence is TGTGCCAGCAGCTTAGTGAAGTCGCAGGAATCCTACAATGAGCAGTTCTTC. This encodes CASSLVKSQESYNEQFF.

This chain links TRBV28 with TRBJ2-5, with 11 bases aligning to TRBD2. V trimming: 3 bases; J trimming: 5 bases; junction bases outside the gene matches: 11. This CDR3 contains 17 residues. Germline CDR1 MDHEN, CDR2 SYDVKM. DNA of the CDR3: TGTGCCAGCAGTTTTCGATGGCTAGCGGGAGGACGGGAGACCCAGTACTTC. Amino acid sequence: CASSFRWLAGGRETQYF. The full variable domain, with the rest looked up from reference TRBV28 and TRBJ2-5, is DVKVTQSSRYLVKRTGEKVFLECVQDMDHENMFWYRQDPGLGLRLIYFSYDVKMKEKGDIPEGYSVSREKKERFSLILESASTNQTSMYLCASSFRWLAGGRETQYFGPGTRLLVL.